The 8 T cell receptor beta chains presented below share a single source sample, sequenced in a study of T cells in Graves' hyperthyroidism and ophthalmopathy. Amplification of TCR beta CDR3 regions used RNA as the template. The HTBI primer set drove a first-round RT-PCR of the TCR CDR3. One entry per CDR3 protein results from TCRdb running MiXCR on the multiplex PCR reads. Of roughly 750,000 distinct CDR3 sequences in the sample, roughly 17% are singletons; the top ten hold 8.4%. The sequenced sample was blood. All receptors come from a man aged 18 to 29 with Graves' hyperthyroidism.

This clonotype was recorded only once. A read error may be the cause here, since a much bigger clone is one base away. The J gene is TRBJ2-2, the V gene TRBV7-2, with TRBD2 identical over 9 bases. The CDR3 spans 16 residues. CDR1 is SGHTA and CDR2 is FQGNSA in the germline V gene. V dropped 7 bases and J dropped 1; count of bases not matched to a gene: 7. The CDR3 here is CASIRLSGRNTGELFF. The CDR3, as DNA: TGTGCCAGCATTCGACTTAGCGGGAGGAACACCGGGGAGCTGTTTTTT.

This clonotype was recorded a few times. At one boundary the junction diverges from the germline segment, which might be a read error. The chain has TRBV20-1 and TRBJ2-1; the match to TRBD1 covers 8 bases. Germline V gene data show CDR1 as DFQATT and CDR2 as SNEGSKA (reference sequence). The CDR3 contains 16 residues. The CDR3 loop reads CSAGDRRTGYYNEQFF. For the CDR3, the DNA is TGCAGTGCTGGAGACCGTAGGACAGGGTATTACAATGAGCAGTTCTTC.

This clonotype was observed at least ten times. The rearrangement uses TRBV30 and TRBJ1-1; no firm D call. The CDR3 length is 14 residues. Trimming removed 0 bases at V and 1 base at J, with 9 bases between. Germline V gene data show CDR1 as GTSNPN and CDR2 as SVGIG (reference sequence). The CDR3 loop is CAWSVIGGNTEAFF. The CDR3 coding sequence is TGTGCCTGGAGTGTAATAGGTGGGAACACTGAAGCTTTCTTT.

This clonotype was observed at least ten times. The rearrangement links TRBV27 to TRBJ1-1; no definite D call. Germline V lookup: CDR1 MNHEY, CDR2 SMNVEV (reference sequence). CDR3 length equals 15 residues. V lost 2 bases and J 4 bases, leaving 14 bases between the germline ends. CDR3 sequence: CASSLILGGGTEAFF. The CDR3 nucleotides are TGTGCCAGCAGTTTAATTCTCGGCGGAGGCACTGAAGCTTTCTTT.

This clonotype appeared many times. The rearrangement uses TRBV28 and TRBJ1-2; D not certain. The CDR3 totals 12 residues. Between the trimmed V and J ends, which lost 3 bases and 5 bases, there was a span of 7 bases. From germline, CDR1 is MDHEN and CDR2 SYDVKM. The CDR3 coding sequence is TGTGCCAGCAGTTTTACGGGGTATGGCTACACCTTC. Protein product: CASSFTGYGYTF.

Points on this clonotype: Just one base apart from a much larger clone, this may be a read error. The chain couples TRBV5-5 to TRBJ1-5; TRBD1 matches 7 bases. The CDR3 runs to 14 residues. V was clipped by 4 bases and J by 2 bases; unmatched bases: 3. Germline CDR1 and CDR2: SGHKS and YYEKEE (reference sequence). CDR3 in DNA: TGTGCCAGCAGCGAGGGGGCTGGCAATCAGCCCCAGCATTTT. This codes for CASSEGAGNQPQHF.

The rearrangement links TRBV19 to TRBJ2-1, with D perhaps matching TRBD2 (5 bases). The CDR3 length is 13 residues. The V gene lost 6 bases and the J gene lost 8 bases, with 14 bases spanning the gap. The germline CDR1 and CDR2 sequences are LNHDA and SQIVND (reference sequence). The CDR3 nucleotides are TGTGCCAGTAGGCCCGTGGCTAGCCATGAGCAGTTCTTC. It specifies CASRPVASHEQFF.

The chain combines TRBV6-2 or TRBV6-3 with TRBJ2-1; D is undetermined. Looked up from germline, CDR1 is MNHEY and CDR2 is SVGEGT. The V gene lost 2 bases and the J gene lost 8 bases, with 10 bases spanning the gap. CDR3 length equals 13 residues. In DNA, the CDR3 is TGTGCCAGCAGTTACAATTCAAGGGATGAGCAGTTCTTC. Amino acids: CASSYNSRDEQFF.